A single sample gave rise to the 27 T cell receptor beta chains below, sequenced in a study of blood T cell repertoires in COVID-19 (dated by TCRdb to about 2020). Receptor libraries were prepared by the immunoSEQ multiplex PCR assay. TCRdb stores this immuneACCESS table with in-frame sequences only. Part of the clones is absent; in the studies checked, under half of the shortfall reflects unresolved V genes, and no reason is known for the rest. The sample table shows more than 250,000 clones, and 82% are seen once. Approximately 5% of the sample comes from the top ten. What was sequenced was PBMCs or T cells enriched from blood (not recorded which). The source of these receptors is a man aged 40-49 years who had been exposed to COVID-19.

This sequence joins TRBV2 and TRBJ2-2; TRBD2 might be the D (6 bases). Trimming took 10 bases from V and 6 from J, leaving 9 bases between them. The CDR3 covers 11 residues. Per the germline V gene, CDR1 is SNHLY and CDR2 is FYNNEI. The CDR3 region has the DNA TGTGCCACGGGGACTCCCGGGGAGCTGTTTTTT. Protein: CATGTPGELFF.

The chain employs TRBV18 and TRBJ2-5; TRBD1 matches at 8 bases. The CDR3 consists of 14 residues. The J segment lost 5 bases and the V segment lost 5 bases, leaving 7 bases of the junction unmatched. The germline V gene encodes CDR1 KGHSH and CDR2 LQKENI. The CDR3 is CASSVGQGWETQYF. The CDR3 DNA reads TGTGCCAGCTCAGTAGGACAGGGATGGGAGACCCAGTACTTC.

This chain uses TRBV5-1 with TRBJ1-6; possible D gene TRBD1, 6 bases. V was clipped by 4 bases and J by 7 bases, with 12 bases between them. CDR1 and CDR2 (germline): SGHRS, YFSETQ. The length of the CDR3 is 14 residues. The CDR3 DNA follows: TGCGCCAGCAGCCCGGGACAAGTAAATTCACCCCTCCACTTT. Translating it yields CASSPGQVNSPLHF.

The chain combines TRBV6-5 with TRBJ1-1, with 8 bases that match TRBD1. The CDR3 totals 14 residues. Germline V CDR1 and CDR2: MNHEY, SVGAGI. V shed 7 bases and J 1 base; nucleotides not matched to a gene: 5. Here the CDR3 DNA reads TGTGCCAGCACCCAGGGGGCCAGGAACACTGAAGCTTTCTTT. It yields the protein CASTQGARNTEAFF.

The chain is built from TRBV30 and TRBJ2-7; D perhaps matches TRBD2 (5 bases). V was cut by 0 bases and J by 5 bases, with 11 bases left in between. The germline CDR1 and CDR2 sequences are GTSNPN and SVGIG (reference sequence). The CDR3 contains 13 residues. In DNA, the CDR3 is TGTGCCTGGAGTGTGGTAGAGGGCGACGAGCAGTACTTC. This encodes CAWSVVEGDEQYF.

The CDR3 bases are TGTGCCAGCAGCTTAGGGGGCAGACTCCGAATCCCCCCCTACGAGCAGTACTTC. As protein: CASSLGGRLRIPPYEQYF. The V call is TRBV7-9, the J call TRBJ2-7; TRBD1 is a possible D gene (5 bases). V lost 1 base and J 2 bases, leaving 21 bases between the germline ends. Germline loops: CDR1 SEHNR, CDR2 FQNEAQ (reference sequence). The CDR3 extends over 18 amino acids.

The chain employs TRBV23-1 and TRBJ2-7, with 8 bases fitting TRBD2. TRBV23-1 is assigned to the ORF class and has an uncertain function. This CDR3 is built from 17 residues. J lost 0 bases, V lost 4 bases, and 11 bases had no gene match. The CDR3 protein is CASSLQPIAGSSYEQYF. For the CDR3, the DNA is TGCGCCAGCAGTCTCCAACCCATAGCGGGAAGCTCCTACGAGCAGTACTTC.

This chain connects TRBV30 to TRBJ2-7, with 9 bases lining up with TRBD1. The CDR3 extends over 14 amino acids. Germline V gene data show CDR1 as GTSNPN and CDR2 as SVGIG (reference sequence). Unmatched junction bases numbered 5, after V lost 2 bases and J lost 3 bases. The CDR3 DNA reads TGTGCCTGGAGTATCGGGACAGGGTACTACGAGCAGTACTTC. This encodes CAWSIGTGYYEQYF.

This clone was counted between two and nine times. This sequence joins TRBV7-9 and TRBJ1-5; TRBD1 matches at 11 bases. This CDR3 spans 14 amino acids. Germline V lookup: CDR1 SEHNR, CDR2 FQNEAQ (reference sequence). V was pared by 4 bases and J by 7 bases, with 3 bases of the junction left unmatched. Here the CDR3 reads CASSWGQGEQPQHF. Written as DNA, the CDR3 is TGTGCCAGCAGCTGGGGACAGGGGGAACAGCCCCAGCATTTT.

The genes are TRBV7-9 and TRBJ2-3; D possibly corresponds to TRBD2 (6 bases). The CDR3 length is 13 residues. The germline V gene has CDR1 SEHNR and CDR2 FQNEAQ (reference sequence). Between the trimmed V and J ends, which lost 0 bases and 9 bases, there was a span of 10 bases. DNA of the CDR3: TGTGCCAGCAGCTTAGCGAACGGGGGAACGCAGTATTTT. Its protein is CASSLANGGTQYF.

This chain connects TRBV4-2 to TRBJ1-5; no definite D call. The germline V and J ends were trimmed by 0 bases and 7 bases, with 13 bases remaining between them. There are 15 residues in the CDR3. CDR1 is LGHNA, CDR2 YNFKEQ, per germline. The CDR3 sequence is CASSQDGSHGQPQHF. As DNA, the CDR3 is TGTGCCAGCAGCCAAGATGGGAGTCACGGGCAGCCCCAGCATTTT.

V usage is TRBV7-9 and J usage is TRBJ2-1; D unclear. The CDR3 length is 16 residues. V gave up 1 base and J gave up 6 bases, with 16 bases separating them. The V gene's germline CDR1 is SEHNR and CDR2 FQNEAQ (reference sequence). The CDR3 sequence is CASSLGVGSTGNEQFF. The CDR3 DNA sequence: TGTGCCAGCAGCTTAGGTGTCGGTTCCACGGGCAATGAGCAGTTCTTC.

This sequence joins TRBV19 and TRBJ2-2, with a weak D call TRBD2 (5 bases). V gave up 3 bases and J gave up 3 bases, with 14 bases separating them. CDR3 length equals 16 residues. Germline values: CDR1 LNHDA, CDR2 SQIVND (reference sequence). The CDR3 is CASSIIRGFDTGELFF. In nucleotides, the CDR3 is TGTGCCAGTAGTATCATCCGGGGTTTCGACACCGGGGAGCTGTTTTTT.

The chain couples TRBV30 to TRBJ1-2; no reliable D call. The CDR3 has 14 residues. Germline lookup yields CDR1 GTSNPN and CDR2 SVGIG (reference sequence). V lost 3 bases and J lost 1, with 12 bases in between. CDR3 in DNA: TGTGCCTGGAGCGAGGCATTCGTTAACTATGGCTACACCTTC. This sequence encodes CAWSEAFVNYGYTF.

The chain carries TRBV9 and TRBJ1-2; TRBD1 aligns across 11 bases. This CDR3 is 17 amino acids long. Losses at the gene ends were 1 base for V and 8 bases for J; bases not matched to a gene: 13. Germline V gives CDR1 SGDLS, CDR2 YYNGEE. CDR3 nucleotides: TGTGCCAGCAGCGTATTCCCACGGACGGACAGGGGGCAGGGCTACACCTTC. This translates into CASSVFPRTDRGQGYTF. The full variable domain, completed using reference TRBV9 and TRBJ1-2, is DSGVTQTPKHLITATGQRVTLRCSPRSGDLSVYWYQQSLDQGLQFLIQYYNGEERAKGNILERFSAQQFPDLHSELNLSSLELGDSALYFCASSVFPRTDRGQGYTFGSGTRLTVV.

This clone was observed a single time. This rearrangement joins TRBV5-8 to TRBJ2-1; D remains unclear. This CDR3 is 13 amino acids long. Trimming removed 0 bases at V and 5 bases at J, with 6 bases between. Germline CDR1 reads SGHTS; CDR2 reads YDEGEE. Here the CDR3 reads CASSLDGDNEQFF. The CDR3 coding sequence is TGTGCCAGCAGCTTGGACGGAGACAATGAGCAGTTCTTC. Drawing the rest from reference TRBV5-8 and TRBJ2-1, the complete variable domain is EAGVTQSPTHLIKTRGQQATLRCSPISGHTSVYWYQQALGLGLQFLLWYDEGEERNRGNFPPRFSGRQFPNYSSELNVNALELEDSALYLCASSLDGDNEQFFGPGTRLTVL.

The chain employs TRBV2 and TRBJ2-7; 14 bases match TRBD2. CDR1 is SNHLY, CDR2 FYNNEI, per germline. The V and J ends lost 8 bases and 3 bases, in that order; junction bases with no gene match: 12. The CDR3 length is 17 residues. CDR3 sequence: CASFPGLAGESHYEQYF. The CDR3 DNA reads TGTGCCAGCTTCCCGGGACTAGCGGGAGAGTCCCACTACGAGCAGTACTTC.

V is TRBV7-8 and J is TRBJ2-7; D perhaps matches TRBD2 (5 bases). Germline V gene lookup returns CDR1 SGHVS and CDR2 FQNEAQ. V was pared by 3 bases and J by 0 bases, with 12 bases between. This CDR3 is built from 15 residues. For the CDR3, the DNA is TGTGCCAGCAGCTTTGATCGGGAAAGCTCCTACGAGCAGTACTTC. It codes for CASSFDRESSYEQYF.

The chain recombines TRBV7-9 with TRBJ2-7, with TRBD1 matching over 7 bases. The CDR3 is made up of 17 amino acids. The V gene's germline CDR1 is SEHNR and CDR2 FQNEAQ (reference sequence). V dropped 5 bases and J dropped 10; count of bases not matched to a gene: 23. The CDR3 sequence: CASSNYGAAVNLGGQYF. CDR3 coding DNA: TGTGCCAGCAGCAACTATGGGGCCGCGGTAAATTTAGGGGGCCAGTACTTC.

The chain carries TRBV27 and TRBJ1-6; D uncertain. V was cut by 7 bases and J by 9 bases, with 16 bases left in between. The CDR3 covers 14 residues. The germline V gene has CDR1 MNHEY and CDR2 SMNVEV (reference sequence). DNA for the CDR3: TGTGCCAGCAAATCGTCTGGCAGATTTTCACCCCTCCACTTT. Translated, it gives CASKSSGRFSPLHF.

V usage is TRBV7-8 and J usage is TRBJ1-1; 8 bases match TRBD1. Germline V gene sequence: CDR1 SGHVS, CDR2 FQNEAQ. The V segment lost 4 bases and the J segment 11 bases; nucleotides outside the gene matches: 12. There are 14 residues in the CDR3. The CDR3 DNA reads as TGTGCCAGCAGCTCGGACAGGGTGGTCCCGGGGGCTTTCTTT. The encoded protein is CASSSDRVVPGAFF. Complete variable domain (other parts from reference TRBV7-8 and TRBJ1-1): GAGVSQSPRYKVAKRGQDVALRCDPISGHVSLFWYQQALGQGPEFLTYFQNEAQLDKSGLPSDRFFAERPEGSVSTLKIQRTQQEDSAVYLCASSSDRVVPGAFFGQGTRLTVV.

The V call is TRBV19, the J call TRBJ2-1; D is perhaps TRBD2 (5 bases). The CDR3 has 15 amino acids. Germline V gene data show CDR1 as LNHDA and CDR2 as SQIVND (reference sequence). The ends were cut back, 5 bases at V and 8 bases at J, with 19 bases in the middle. The CDR3 loop is CASSGTGFSEDEQFF. CDR3 nucleotide sequence: TGTGCCAGTAGTGGAACGGGATTTTCTGAGGATGAGCAGTTCTTC.

This chain connects TRBV12-3 or TRBV12-4 to TRBJ1-3; D is undetermined. V was trimmed by 9 bases and J by 5 bases, leaving 14 bases between them. The CDR3 spans 13 residues. The CDR3 DNA reads TGTGCCAGTACCGCAGCGGGGAGAAACACCATATATTTT. As protein: CASTAAGRNTIYF.

This rearrangement joins TRBV9 to TRBJ2-1; possible D gene TRBD2, 5 bases. From germline, CDR1 is SGDLS and CDR2 YYNGEE. The CDR3 runs to 17 residues. Trimming stripped 1 base from V and 7 bases from J, with 21 bases between. CDR3 sequence (DNA): TGTGCCAGCAGCGTATTGTCCGGAGAGGCCTCGGGGAATGAGCAGTTCTTC. This gives the protein CASSVLSGEASGNEQFF.

The rearrangement links TRBV19 to TRBJ2-7; 12 bases agree with TRBD1. This CDR3 has 16 residues. V trimming: 5 bases; J trimming: 2 bases; junction bases outside the gene matches: 7. CDR1 and CDR2 from the germline V gene are LNHDA and SQIVND (reference sequence). The CDR3 DNA follows: TGTGCCAGTAGTCCTAGGGGGACAGGGGGCGCCTACGAGCAGTACTTC. It translates to CASSPRGTGGAYEQYF.

J is TRBJ2-7 and V is TRBV18; D perhaps matches TRBD2 (6 bases). This CDR3 is built from 15 residues. Germline V gives CDR1 KGHSH, CDR2 LQKENI. V shed 2 bases and J shed 8 bases, with 19 bases lying between them. This CDR3 is CASSPLRDGIFQQYF. The CDR3, as DNA: TGTGCCAGCTCACCATTGCGGGACGGTATTTTCCAGCAGTACTTC.

As to this clone: One end of the junction fails to match germline, which may point to a read error. The J gene is TRBJ2-7, the V gene TRBV4-1; maybe TRBD2 (6 bases). The CDR3 is 13 amino acids. Germline V gives CDR1 MGHRA, CDR2 YSYEKL. In nucleotides, the CDR3 is TGCGCCAGCAGCCAAACGGAGGGGTACGGGCAGTACTTC. It yields the protein CASSQTEGYGQYF.